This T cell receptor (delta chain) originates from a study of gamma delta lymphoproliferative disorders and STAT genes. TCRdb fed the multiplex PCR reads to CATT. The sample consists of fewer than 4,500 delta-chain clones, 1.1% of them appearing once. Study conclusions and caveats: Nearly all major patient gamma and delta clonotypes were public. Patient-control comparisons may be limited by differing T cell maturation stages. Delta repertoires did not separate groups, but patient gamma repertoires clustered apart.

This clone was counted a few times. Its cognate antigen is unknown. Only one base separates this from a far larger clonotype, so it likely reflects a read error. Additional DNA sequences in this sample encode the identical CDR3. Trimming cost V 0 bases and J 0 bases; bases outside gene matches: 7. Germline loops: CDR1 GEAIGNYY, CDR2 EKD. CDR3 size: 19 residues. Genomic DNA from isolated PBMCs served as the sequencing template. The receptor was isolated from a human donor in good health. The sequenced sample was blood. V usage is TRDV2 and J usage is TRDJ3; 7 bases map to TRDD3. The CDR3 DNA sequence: TGTGCCTGTGACACCCGGGGGATGCTAAGCTCCTGGGACACCCGACAGATGTTTTTC. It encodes CACDTRGMLSSWDTRQMFF.